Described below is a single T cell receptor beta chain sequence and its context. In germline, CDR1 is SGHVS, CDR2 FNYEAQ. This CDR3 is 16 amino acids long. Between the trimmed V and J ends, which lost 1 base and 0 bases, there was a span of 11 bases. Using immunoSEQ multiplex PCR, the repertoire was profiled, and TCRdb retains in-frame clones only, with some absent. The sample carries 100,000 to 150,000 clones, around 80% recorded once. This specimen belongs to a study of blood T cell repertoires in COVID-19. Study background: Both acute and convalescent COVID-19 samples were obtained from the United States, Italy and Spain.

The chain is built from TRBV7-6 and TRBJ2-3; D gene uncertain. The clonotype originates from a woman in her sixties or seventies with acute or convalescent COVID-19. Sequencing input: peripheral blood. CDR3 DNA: TGTGCCAGCAGCTTAGGAGTTAGATCTAGCACAGATACGCAGTATTTT. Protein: CASSLGVRSSTDTQYF.